The sequence of this TCR beta chain was determined in a study of T-cell reconstitution after alpha-beta-depleted transplantation in children. Study-level results: T-cell numbers and diversity, one year after transplant, stemmed largely from T cells that were newly produced. From surviving recipient T cells and thymic progenitors came the high day-60 TCRbeta diversity observed in some patients. By about two months after transplant, alpha-beta T cells reportedly arose from several hundred graft clones that had expanded.

Looked up from germline, CDR1 is MDHEN and CDR2 is SYDVKM. This CDR3 region has 19 residues. J was trimmed by 1 base and V by 4 bases; bases with no gene match: 13. Only a few counts were recorded for this clonotype. What it binds is not known. Preparation of the TCRbeta library used unique molecular identifiers. TCRdb re-called the PCR reads through MiXCR, storing one row per CDR3 protein. The sample records hundreds of thousands of distinct CDR3 sequences, roughly 13% being singletons. The source material was PBMCs, mostly from graft donor cells, sampled 360 days after TCRalphabeta/CD19-depleted stem cell transplant. This receptor was identified in a male patient aged 10-17 years who had a stem cell transplant for acute myeloid leukemia, so the T cells may come from the graft donor. The chain links TRBV28 to TRBJ2-1; 10 bases are a match to TRBD1. This CDR3 is CASSSLTGGLIWSYNEQFF. DNA of the CDR3: TGTGCCAGCAGTTCCCTGACAGGGGGCCTTATTTGGTCCTACAATGAGCAGTTCTTC. The complete variable domain, with remaining parts taken from reference TRBV28 and TRBJ2-1, reads DVKVTQSSRYLVKRTGEKVFLECVQDMDHENMFWYRQDPGLGLRLIYFSYDVKMKEKGDIPEGYSVSREKKERFSLILESASTNQTSMYLCASSSLTGGLIWSYNEQFFGPGTRLTVL.